This TCR beta chain was recorded in a study of blood T cell repertoires in COVID-19. Across the study: Sites across the United States, Italy and Spain contributed samples from acute and convalescent COVID-19. T cells, B-cell-depleted T cells, or PBMCs supplied cDNA or gDNA.

As originally analysed: Using reference gene primer amplification, nucleated cell counts were estimated. TCRdb keeps only in-frame clones here, not all; method: immunoSEQ multiplex PCR. That table furnishes V, J and clone size, whereas the DNA furnished D and trimming. The repertoire holds over 200,000 clones, with more than 85% as singletons. The CDR3 runs to 16 residues. Germline V lookup: CDR1 GTSNPN, CDR2 SVGIG (reference sequence). With 3 bases clipped from V and 4 bases from J, the junction kept 15 bases outside the gene matches. The source material was peripheral blood. The chain links TRBV30 to TRBJ2-7, with TRBD2 identical over 7 bases. This TCR derives from a man aged 35 to 55 with active or convalescent COVID-19. The CDR3 sequence is CAWRAQSGTLSYEQYF. CDR3 nucleotide sequence: TGTGCCTGGAGAGCCCAAAGCGGGACTCTATCATACGAGCAGTACTTC. The variable domain in full, with the rest retrieved from reference TRBV30 and TRBJ2-7, is SQTIHQWPATLVQPVGSPLSLECTVEGTSNPNLYWYRQAAGRGLQLLFYSVGIGQISSEVPQNLSASRPQDRQFILSSKKLLLSDSGFYLCAWRAQSGTLSYEQYFGPGTRLTVT.